This entry is about one T cell receptor (beta chain). Those who participated ranged in age from about 18 to 89 years and resided in roughly 26 US areas. Per the original methods: Estimates of nucleated cell counts were drawn from the amplification of reference gene primers. Clones were sequenced by immunoSEQ multiplex PCR, and TCRdb holds only the in-frame ones, with some missing. V and J calls plus clone size are reproduced from that table; the DNA served to infer D and trimming. The sample includes about 370,000 clones, roughly 86% of them seen just once. This record comes from a study of blood T cell repertoires in COVID-19. The CDR3 length is 13 residues. The trim removed 7 bases at V and 9 bases at J, leaving 12 bases unmatched. CDR1 and CDR2 from the germline V gene are SQVTM and ANQGSEA.

The receptor's source is a young woman who had recovered from COVID-19. The sample was PBMCs or T cells enriched from blood (not recorded which). The chain carries TRBV29-1 and TRBJ2-1; 7 bases agree with TRBD1. CDR3 region: CSAQLRQGTEQFF. The CDR3 region has the DNA TGCAGCGCGCAGTTGAGACAGGGCACTGAGCAGTTCTTC.